The rows below give T cell receptor beta chains drawn from one sample of a study of cytomegalovirus exposure and HLA in healthy donors. Assay used: immunoSEQ multiplex PCR; TCRdb lists only in-frame clones, some missing. The sample shows approximately 110,000 clones, about 78% of them seen only once. Sample: PBMCs. Source of these receptors: a young woman in good health and CMV-seropositive. The CDR3 runs from the conserved cysteine through the conserved F or W. The order of the fields is J gene, V gene, clone size, D gene, CDR3 protein, CDR3 DNA. A D gene is named only where the DNA matches it firmly. Where a row states a size, it is once, few, many or the class of an expanded clone; other rows omit it.

>TRBJ1-2|TRBV7-2|NA|NA
CASSLPPPGRGRGYTF
TGTGCCAGCAGCTTACCCCCCCCCGGCAGGGGTAGGGGCTACACCTTC
>TRBJ2-1|TRBV10-3|NA|TRBD2
CAISEVAGTDEQFF
TGTGCCATCAGTGAGGTAGCGGGAACGGATGAGCAGTTCTTC
>TRBJ2-5|TRBV7-9|once|TRBD2
CSSSPRTSGVQETQYF
TGTTCCAGCAGCCCCCGGACTAGCGGGGTCCAAGAGACCCAGTACTTC
>TRBJ2-1|TRBV5-1|NA|TRBD2
CASSLRAGDNEQFF
TGCGCCAGCAGCTTGAGGGCGGGAGACAATGAGCAGTTCTTC
>TRBJ2-3|TRBV18|once|TRBD2
CASSRGLASDTQYF
TGTGCCAGCTCACGAGGACTAGCATCAGATACGCAGTATTTT
>TRBJ1-6|TRBV5-1|NA|TRBD1
CASSLNPPGQGDSPLHF
TGCGCCAGCAGCTTGAATCCTCCGGGACAGGGAGATTCACCCCTCCACTTT
>TRBJ1-3|TRBV28|NA|NA
CASSFTGMGNTIYF
TGTGCCAGCAGTTTTACAGGGATGGGAAACACCATATATTTT
>TRBJ2-1|TRBV4-1|NA|TRBD2
CASSLYDILAGADNEQFF
TGCGCCAGCAGCCTCTATGACATACTAGCGGGAGCTGACAATGAGCAGTTCTTC
>TRBJ2-1|TRBV5-1|NA|TRBD2
CASSLPRLAGGNLDEQFF
TGCGCCAGCAGCTTGCCGCGACTAGCGGGAGGGAATCTGGATGAGCAGTTCTTC
>TRBJ1-1|TRBV18|once|TRBD1
CASSPSGDRIRPEAFF
TGTGCCAGCTCACCATCTGGGGACAGGATTCGCCCGGAAGCTTTCTTT
>TRBJ1-2|TRBV29-1|NA|NA
CSVVPDNYGYTF
TGCAGCGTTGTTCCAGATAACTATGGCTACACCTTC
>TRBJ2-7|TRBV27|NA|NA
CASRGTYYEQYF
TGTGCCAGCAGGGGCACATACTACGAGCAGTACTTC
>TRBJ2-7|TRBV21-1|NA|NA
CASSRDGQSYEQYF
TGTGCCAGCAGCAGAGATGGACAATCCTACGAGCAGTACTTC
>TRBJ2-3|TRBV5-4|NA|TRBD2
CASSLQTGGPGTDTQYF
TGTGCCAGCAGCTTACAAACGGGGGGTCCAGGTACAGATACGCAGTATTTT
>TRBJ1-1|TRBV6-5|NA|NA
CASSATEPSEAFF
TGTGCCAGCAGTGCCACAGAGCCTTCTGAAGCTTTCTTT
>TRBJ2-7|TRBV15|NA|NA
CATSFGQGGNYEQYF
TGTGCCACCAGCTTCGGACAGGGAGGGAACTACGAGCAGTACTTC
>TRBJ2-1|TRBV19|NA|TRBD2
CASSILAGGELSYNEQFF
TGTGCCAGTAGTATTTTAGCGGGGGGGGAACTCTCCTACAATGAGCAGTTCTTC
>TRBJ1-2|TRBV2|once|NA
CASSEISGDGYTF
TGTGCCAGCAGTGAAATCTCCGGTGATGGCTACACCTTC
>TRBJ1-5|TRBV21-1|NA|NA
CASQRTGGGQPQHF
TGTGCCAGTCAAAGGACAGGGGGAGGTCAGCCCCAGCATTTT
>TRBJ1-1|TRBV5-1|NA|NA
CASSLEARTAEAFF
TGCGCCAGCAGCTTGGAGGCCCGGACAGCGGAAGCTTTCTTT
>TRBJ1-1|TRBV2|few|TRBD1
CASSRQGGTEAFF
TGTGCCAGCAGTAGACAGGGTGGGACTGAAGCTTTCTTT
>TRBJ1-2|TRBV6-6|NA|NA
CASRGSYGYTF
TGTGCCTCAAGGGGAAGCTATGGCTACACCTTC
>TRBJ1-1|TRBV27|few|TRBD1
CASTLTGTNTEAFF
TGTGCCAGCACCTTGACAGGGACGAACACTGAAGCTTTCTTT
>TRBJ2-4|TRBV7-8|NA|NA
CASSLDRVQNIQYF
TGTGCCAGCAGCTTAGACAGGGTCCAAAACATTCAGTACTTC
>TRBJ1-1|TRBV5-1|once|NA
CASSLAAGVNTEAFF
TGCGCCAGCAGCTTGGCGGCAGGGGTGAACACTGAAGCTTTCTTT
>TRBJ2-7|TRBV5-1|few|NA
CASSFEGEAYEQYF
TGCGCCAGCAGCTTCGAGGGAGAGGCCTACGAGCAGTACTTC
>TRBJ2-3|TRBV6-6|NA|TRBD2
CASSLRGAYTDTQYF
TGTGCCAGCAGTTTGCGGGGGGCGTACACAGATACGCAGTATTTT